The 26 T cell receptor beta chains below come from one sample, sequenced in a study of CXCR3-negative and CXCR3-positive naive CD8 T cells. TRB cDNA libraries were made by UMI-labeled 5' RACE. After re-calling the 5' RACE reads, TCRdb lists one entry per CDR3 protein, DNA absent. The sample includes approximately 83,000 distinct CDR3 sequences. The sequenced material came from naive CXCR3- CD8+ T cells from blood. The sample's subset: CD45RO-CCR7+CD27+CD95- naive CD8+ T cells lacking CXCR3 (TNR3-). The receptors come from a human donor in good health. Some clones in this sample may be carry-over from other donors' samples.

The gene calls are TRBV20-1 and TRBJ2-3; TCRdb's D call, TRBD2, is unchecked because there is no DNA. Germline CDR1 and CDR2: DFQATT and SNEGSKA (reference sequence). The CDR3 extends over 15 amino acids. This CDR3 reads CSASGLEVPPDTQYF.

V usage is TRBV18 and J usage is TRBJ2-5; absent DNA, TCRdb's TRBD1 call cannot be checked. The CDR3 contains 14 residues. Germline CDR1 is KGHSH and CDR2 is LQKENI. The CDR3 reads CASSPNRDPETQYF.

The chain carries TRBV7-9 and TRBJ1-1. This CDR3 contains 12 residues. The germline V gene has CDR1 SEHNR and CDR2 FQNEAQ (reference sequence). This chain's CDR3 is CASSLLATEAFF.

The rearrangement uses TRBV15 and TRBJ1-1; checking the TCRdb D call of TRBD1 is not possible without DNA. This CDR3 has 16 amino acids. CDR1 and CDR2 from the germline V gene are LNHNV and YYDKDF (reference sequence). This chain's CDR3 is CATSRDRYRGGTEAFF.

The genes are TRBV27 and TRBJ2-3; TCRdb's D call, TRBD1, is unchecked because there is no DNA. The CDR3 is 18 residues long. Germline assignment: CDR1 MNHEY and CDR2 SMNVEV (reference sequence). CDR3 residues: CASSPFRGRAGGTDTQYF.

The chain links TRBV29-1 to TRBJ2-2; as DNA is missing, the TRBD1 call by TCRdb cannot be tested. The germline V gene has CDR1 SQVTM and CDR2 ANQGSEA. The CDR3 length is 12 residues. The CDR3 spells CSVPGRTGELFF.

The chain recombines TRBV5-1 with TRBJ2-7. Germline V CDR1 and CDR2: SGHRS, YFSETQ. This CDR3 is 13 amino acids long. The CDR3 loop is CASSLDDSYEQYF.

The chain joins TRBV4-1 to TRBJ2-1; absent DNA, TCRdb's TRBD2 call cannot be checked. Germline CDR1 MGHRA, CDR2 YSYEKL. CDR3 size: 20 residues. CDR3 sequence: CASSPVSDGLAGGTYNEQFF.

CDR3 sequence reads: CASSDSGQADEQYF. The V gene is TRBV6-2 or TRBV6-3, the J gene TRBJ2-7; TCRdb lists TRBD1, though no DNA is available to test this call. CDR3 length equals 14 residues. CDR1 and CDR2 from the germline V gene are MNHEY and SVGEGT.

This chain joins TRBV28 and TRBJ2-7; TCRdb proposes TRBD1, but this gene call is untestable without DNA. The CDR3 sequence is 17 residues long. Germline lookup yields CDR1 MDHEN and CDR2 SYDVKM. The CDR3 sequence: CASSLFDRGLLSYEQYF.

The rearrangement uses TRBV29-1 and TRBJ2-7; TCRdb proposes TRBD1, but this gene call is untestable without DNA. The CDR3 extends over 13 amino acids. In germline, CDR1 is SQVTM, CDR2 ANQGSEA. The CDR3 loop is CSVGAGWAYEQYF.

The chain uses TRBV14 and TRBJ2-7. The germline gives CDR1 SGHDN, CDR2 FVKESK. This CDR3 spans 13 amino acids. The CDR3 here is CASSQAYSYEQYF.

This sequence joins TRBV7-2 and TRBJ2-4; the TRBD1 assignment by TCRdb is unverifiable without DNA. There are 18 residues in the CDR3. Germline values: CDR1 SGHTA, CDR2 FQGNSA. The CDR3 sequence is CASSLEKDPGQGQNIQYF.

The gene calls are TRBV6-5 and TRBJ1-2; the D call of TRBD1 rests on TCRdb alone, since no DNA is present to check it. This CDR3 comprises 16 residues. The V gene's germline CDR1 is MNHEY and CDR2 SVGAGI. CDR3 sequence: CASRLDRVGGGYGYTF.

The chain employs TRBV7-6 and TRBJ2-1; TCRdb reports TRBD1, a call that lacks DNA to check it against. This CDR3 is built from 16 residues. In germline, CDR1 is SGHVS, CDR2 FNYEAQ. This CDR3 is CASSLITGNGYNEQFF.

The CDR3 loop reads CASSQGPIPGPSSYEQYF. The chain employs TRBV4-3 and TRBJ2-7; TCRdb indicates TRBD1, and absent DNA this call remains unverified. CDR3 length: 18 amino acids. CDR1 is LGHNA and CDR2 is YSLEER in the germline V gene.

V and J are TRBV7-7 and TRBJ1-1. The CDR3 loop spans 19 amino acids. The germline CDR1 and CDR2 sequences are SSHAT and FNYEAQ (reference sequence). The CDR3 sequence is CASSLIGRAPTYLNTEAFF. Filled out from reference TRBV7-7 and TRBJ1-1, the complete variable domain reads GAGVSQSPRYKVTKRGQDVTLRCDPISSHATLYWYQQALGQGPEFLTYFNYEAQPDKSGLPSDRFSAERPEGSISTLTIQRTEQRDSAMYRCASSLIGRAPTYLNTEAFFGQGTRLTVV.

The chain recombines TRBV9 with TRBJ2-3. Germline CDR1 and CDR2: SGDLS and YYNGEE. The CDR3 consists of 13 residues. CDR3 protein: CASSVWSTDTQYF.

The chain is built from TRBV5-1 and TRBJ2-7; TCRdb's D call of TRBD2 is untestable without DNA. The germline V gene has CDR1 SGHRS and CDR2 YFSETQ. The CDR3 consists of 16 residues. The CDR3 region is CASSFPARVPFYEQYF.

The gene calls are TRBV7-9 and TRBJ2-7; lacking DNA, the TRBD2 call made by TCRdb goes unchecked. In germline, CDR1 is SEHNR, CDR2 FQNEAQ (reference sequence). There are 16 residues in the CDR3. CDR3 region: CASSLATGGADYEQYF.

The chain employs TRBV7-9 and TRBJ2-4; the TRBD1 assignment by TCRdb is unverifiable without DNA. The CDR3 totals 14 residues. Germline loops: CDR1 SEHNR, CDR2 FQNEAQ (reference sequence). CDR3 loop: CASSPPDSKNIQYF.

The chain uses TRBV28 and TRBJ2-1; TCRdb gives TRBD2 as the D gene, but with no DNA this cannot be confirmed. Per germline, CDR1 MDHEN and CDR2 SYDVKM. This CDR3 contains 15 residues. The chain's CDR3 is CASRAHPSSYNEQFF.

The V and J genes are TRBV21-1 and TRBJ2-3. TRBV21-1 is termed a pseudogene. The CDR3 is 17 amino acids. The chain's CDR3 is CASSKEVKIQIGDTQYF.

The chain is built from TRBV4-3 and TRBJ2-2; TCRdb picks TRBD1, but there is no DNA to check that call. Per the germline V gene, CDR1 is LGHNA and CDR2 is YSLEER. CDR3 length equals 16 residues. The CDR3 sequence: CASSNPSGQYTGELFF.

This chain links TRBV4-3 with TRBJ1-4. Germline V gene lookup returns CDR1 LGHNA and CDR2 YSLEER. The CDR3 spans 18 residues. CDR3 protein: CASSQDLFSGYPNEKLFF.

CDR3 in amino acids: CASSVMGTGSYNEQFF. The V and J genes are TRBV9 and TRBJ2-1; without DNA, the TCRdb call of TRBD1 cannot be checked. The CDR3 sequence is 16 residues long. CDR1 is SGDLS and CDR2 is YYNGEE in the germline V gene.